This TCR beta chain was sequenced in a study of shared clonotypes between healthy human individuals. Profiling relied on immunoSEQ multiplex PCR, and the TCRdb table lists in-frame clones only, not all of them. Of 660,000 or so clones detected, 90% to 97% appear once; the ten largest clones hold 0.11%. Cells designated naive CD8 were CD45RO-negative and were positively selected for CCR7, with terminally differentiated effector memory CD45RA+ cells excluded. Sequenced: naive CD8+ T cells sorted from blood. The sequence came from a woman aged 25 to 39 in good health.

For the CDR3, the DNA is TGTGCCAGCAGCTTGGCCAGTTCACAGGGAGAGACCCAGTACTTC. Translating it yields CASSLASSQGETQYF. This rearrangement joins TRBV5-6 to TRBJ2-5, with D perhaps TRBD1 (6 bases). Germline V CDR1 and CDR2: SGHDT, YYEEEE. Trimming removed 0 bases at V and 4 bases at J, with 13 bases between. The CDR3 has 15 amino acids.